This TCR beta chain was identified during a study of cytomegalovirus exposure and HLA in healthy donors. Notes on the study in general: The study labeled 150 or so TCR beta chains cytomegalovirus-associated. Reports described diagnosis of cytomegalovirus status by the classifier as highly specific and sensitive.

Details on this clone: The antigen is unknown.

Trimming removed 1 base at V and 7 bases at J, with 16 bases between. Germline loops: CDR1 SNHLY, CDR2 FYNNEI. This CDR3 is built from 15 residues. This table comes from immunoSEQ multiplex PCR, and its TCRdb copy is limited to in-frame clones, with some not included. This table has fewer than 200,000 clones, 85% appearing once. The sample consisted of PBMCs. J is TRBJ2-5 and V is TRBV2; possibly TRBD2 for D (7 bases). The TCR was taken from a young man in good health and CMV-seropositive. In DNA, the CDR3 is TGTGCCAGCAGTGAAGTGGGGGGGGGCTTAGTGACCCAGTACTTC. Translated, it gives CASSEVGGGLVTQYF.